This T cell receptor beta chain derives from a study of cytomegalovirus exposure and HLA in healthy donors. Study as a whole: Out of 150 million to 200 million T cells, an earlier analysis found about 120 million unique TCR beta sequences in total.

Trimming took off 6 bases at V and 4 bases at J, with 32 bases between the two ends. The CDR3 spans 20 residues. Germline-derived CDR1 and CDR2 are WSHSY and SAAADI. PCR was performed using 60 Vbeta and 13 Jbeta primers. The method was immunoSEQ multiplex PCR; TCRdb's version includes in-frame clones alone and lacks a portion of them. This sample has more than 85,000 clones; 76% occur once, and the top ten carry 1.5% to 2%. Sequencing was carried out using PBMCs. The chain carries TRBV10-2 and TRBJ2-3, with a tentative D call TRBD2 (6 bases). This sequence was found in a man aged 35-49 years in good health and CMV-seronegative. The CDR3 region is CASSHSRRRPWDGGSDTQYF. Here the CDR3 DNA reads TGCGCCAGCAGCCATTCACGCAGGAGACCCTGGGACGGAGGGTCAGATACGCAGTATTTT.